One T cell receptor (beta chain) is described in this entry. V was shortened by 3 bases and J by 1 base, with 20 bases between the two germline ends. Germline V gene data show CDR1 as KGHSH and CDR2 as LQKENI. The CDR3 covers 18 residues. While infection was still active, Seattle patients were enrolled and then followed longitudinally. This specimen comes from a study of blood T cell repertoires in COVID-19. Looking at the study overall: Acute and convalescent COVID-19 specimens originated in the United States, Italy and Spain. T cells, B-cell-depleted T cells, or PBMCs supplied cDNA or gDNA.

In the authors' methods: From reference gene primer amplification, estimates of nucleated cell counts were derived. Generated by immunoSEQ multiplex PCR, the TCRdb table keeps only in-frame clones and is missing some. For V, J and clone size, that table is used; D and trimming come from the DNA. The data show over 150,000 clones, roughly 81% seen once. The sequencing input was peripheral blood. This chain uses TRBV18 with TRBJ2-3, with D maybe TRBD2 (6 bases). The receptor was derived from a woman aged 60 to 75 with COVID-19, enrolled during active disease. CDR3 in DNA: TGTGCCAGCTCACCGGGACCCCCCCGAGCTAGCGGCACAGATACGCAGTATTTT. Protein: CASSPGPPRASGTDTQYF.